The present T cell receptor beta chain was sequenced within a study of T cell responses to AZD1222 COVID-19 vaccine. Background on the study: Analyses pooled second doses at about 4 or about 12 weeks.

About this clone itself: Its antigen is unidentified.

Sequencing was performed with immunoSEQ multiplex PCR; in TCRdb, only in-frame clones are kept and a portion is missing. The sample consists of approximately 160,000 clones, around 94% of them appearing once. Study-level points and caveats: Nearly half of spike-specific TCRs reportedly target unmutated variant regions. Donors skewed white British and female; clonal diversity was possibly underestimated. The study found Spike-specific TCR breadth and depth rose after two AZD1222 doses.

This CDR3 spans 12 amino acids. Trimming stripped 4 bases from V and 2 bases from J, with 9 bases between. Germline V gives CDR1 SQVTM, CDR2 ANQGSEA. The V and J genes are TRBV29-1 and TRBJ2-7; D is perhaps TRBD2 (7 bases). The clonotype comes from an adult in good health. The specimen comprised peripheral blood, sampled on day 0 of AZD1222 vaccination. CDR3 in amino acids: CSVGGGAYEQYF. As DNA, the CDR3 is TGCAGCGTTGGAGGGGGGGCCTACGAGCAGTACTTC.